The next 11 T cell receptor beta chains were all read from a single sample in a study of cytomegalovirus exposure and HLA in healthy donors (dated by TCRdb to 2015 to 2018). Library creation used the immunoSEQ multiplex PCR assay. For the multiplex PCR, a mixture combining 60 forward primers for TCR Vbeta segments and 13 reverse primers for TCR Jbeta segments was used. The immuneACCESS repertoire file appears here via TCRdb, limited to in-frame rearrangements. These files lack a portion of the clones; in checked studies, under half of the deficit traces to unresolved V genes, and the cause of the others is not known. The sample table shows under 95,000 clones, and less than 10% are seen once. The ten largest clones add up to about 2% of the sample. The sample comprised PBMCs. The receptors here all came from a man aged 50-60 years in good health and CMV-seronegative.

This clone showed up just a few times. The gene calls are TRBV4-3 and TRBJ2-3, with D possibly TRBD1 on 6 matching bases. Germline V gene sequence: CDR1 LGHNA, CDR2 YSLEER. V lost 3 bases and J 4 bases, leaving 11 bases between the germline ends. The CDR3 covers 14 residues. The CDR3: CASSQTRTADTQYF. CDR3 nucleotides: TGCGCCAGCAGCCAGACAAGGACAGCAGATACGCAGTATTTT.

This rearrangement joins TRBV9 to TRBJ1-5, with no clear D. The CDR3 loop spans 13 amino acids. V lost 0 bases and J lost 6, with 7 bases in between. Germline V gene lookup returns CDR1 SGDLS and CDR2 YYNGEE. In nucleotides, the CDR3 is TGTGCCAGCAGCGTAGACGGTACTCAGCCCCAGCATTTT. Its protein is CASSVDGTQPQHF.

This clone was observed a handful of times. This chain uses TRBV9 with TRBJ1-1; D may be TRBD1 (5 bases). Looked up from germline, CDR1 is SGDLS and CDR2 is YYNGEE. This CDR3 is built from 14 residues. Trimming stripped 3 bases from V and 1 base from J, with 10 bases between. In DNA form, the CDR3 reads TGTGCCAGCAGCGGGACACTGGCGAACACTGAAGCTTTCTTT. Translation: CASSGTLANTEAFF.

The CDR3 here is CASSSPGQGAGETQYF. CDR3 nucleotide sequence: TGTGCCAGCAGTTCACCGGGACAGGGGGCGGGAGAGACCCAGTACTTC. V is TRBV27 and J is TRBJ2-5, with 12 bases aligning to TRBD1. V lost 4 bases, J lost 4 bases, and 7 bases stayed unmatched. Germline values: CDR1 MNHEY, CDR2 SMNVEV (reference sequence). The CDR3 covers 16 residues.

This clone was counted only a few times. The gene calls are TRBV10-1 and TRBJ2-7; 9 nucleotides line up with TRBD1. J lost 0 bases, V lost 4 bases, and 1 base had no gene match. The CDR3 totals 14 residues. The V gene's germline CDR1 is WNHNN and CDR2 SYGVQD (reference sequence). The CDR3 here is CASSVDRGSYEQYF. As DNA, the CDR3 is TGCGCCAGCAGTGTGGACAGGGGCTCCTACGAGCAGTACTTC.

This CDR3 is CASSGRRQGMYEQYF. DNA for the CDR3: TGTGCCAGCAGCGGCCGGCGGCAGGGAATGTACGAGCAGTACTTC. This chain links TRBV5-6 with TRBJ2-7; D may be TRBD1 (5 bases). V lost 4 bases, J lost 4 bases, and 18 bases lay in between. This CDR3 is 15 amino acids long. Germline loops: CDR1 SGHDT, CDR2 YYEEEE.

This clone was counted between two and nine times. The V call is TRBV11-3, the J call TRBJ1-1; D not resolved. The V end was cut by 6 bases, the J end by 0 bases, with 14 bases between. Germline V CDR1 and CDR2: SGHNT, YENEEA. The CDR3 extends over 15 amino acids. CDR3 loop: CASRVSSAMNTEAFF. The CDR3 DNA is TGTGCCAGCAGGGTTTCAAGCGCCATGAACACTGAAGCTTTCTTT.

The chain combines TRBV6-5 with TRBJ1-2, with 7 bases matching TRBD1. This CDR3 has 13 residues. Germline CDR1 is MNHEY and CDR2 is SVGAGI. With 2 bases clipped from V and 14 bases from J, the junction kept 11 bases outside the gene matches. CDR3 DNA sequence: TGTGCCAGCAGTTACGGATTCACAGGGGAATGGACCTTC. Encoded protein: CASSYGFTGEWTF.

In regard to this clone: The sample has other DNA sequences that encode this CDR3 too. The rearrangement uses TRBV28 and TRBJ2-3; 13 nucleotides line up with TRBD2. Trimming at V came to 6 bases and at J to 6 bases, leaving 9 bases not matched to a gene. The length of the CDR3 is 16 residues. Germline V gene sequence: CDR1 MDHEN, CDR2 SYDVKM. The CDR3 DNA reads as TGTGCCAGCAGCACAGGGACTAGCGGGGAATTTGATACGCAGTATTTT. Its translation: CASSTGTSGEFDTQYF.

The chain combines TRBV28 with TRBJ2-6; tentative D call: TRBD2 (6 bases). Germline CDR1 reads MDHEN; CDR2 reads SYDVKM. The CDR3 runs to 15 residues. Trimming took 7 bases from V and 1 from J, leaving 11 bases between them. CDR3 in amino acids: CASTLRGSGANVLTF. The CDR3 bases are TGTGCCAGCACCCTGCGGGGATCTGGGGCCAACGTCCTGACTTTC.

This clone was counted only a few times. This chain connects TRBV9 to TRBJ1-2, with a weak D call TRBD1 (6 bases). Deletions cut 4 bases from V and 3 bases from J, with 13 bases between. Germline loops: CDR1 SGDLS, CDR2 YYNGEE. This CDR3 has 14 amino acids. Here the CDR3 DNA reads TGTGCCAGCAGCTTGCCAGGGGCAGACTATGGCTACACCTTC. Amino acids: CASSLPGADYGYTF.